This T cell receptor (beta chain) was identified during a study of blood T cells in healthy people across ages. It was with a sample-barcoded 5' primer and a J-beta primer mix that a second PCR of roughly 7 to 12 cycles was run. MiXCR, applied by TCRdb to the 5' RACE reads, yields one record per CDR3 protein. The profile shows approximately 820,000 distinct CDR3 sequences, under 55% of them singletons. Whole-study findings and limits: Conclusively comparing naive with antigen-experienced cells was impossible with unsorted PBMCs.

Trimming stripped 7 bases from V and 8 bases from J, with 12 bases between. The CDR3 totals 11 residues. Germline lookup yields CDR1 DFQATT and CDR2 SNEGSKA (reference sequence). The sample holds a few counts of this clonotype. Its antigen is undetermined. The chain carries TRBV20-1 and TRBJ2-1; D unresolved. The sequence was collected from a man in his 60s in good health. Input material: blood. The CDR3 reads CSGGSRHEQFF. The CDR3 DNA sequence: TGCAGTGGGGGTAGTAGGCATGAGCAGTTCTTC.